This is a list of T cell receptor beta chains from one sample in a study of response to subunit inactivated influenza vaccine. Each CDR3 protein is one row after TCRdb ran MiXCR on the RT-PCR reads. The repertoire holds about 170,000 distinct CDR3 sequences, with 10% to 15% as singletons. This sample was shared with a second study, whose subject was T cells expressing NK-cell markers.

This specimen was CD8+ T cells sorted from PBMCs, taken 12 days after vaccination. Receptor source: a man aged 50-60 years who received an inactivated influenza vaccine. The CDR3 runs from the conserved cysteine through the conserved F or W. The D gene is left open where the match is weak. A row's size may be missing; if present it is once, few, many or a size class.

J gene: TRBJ1-5; V gene: TRBV27; clone size: few; D gene: -; CDR3 DNA: TGTGCCAGCAGTTTTCTGGGGCAGCCCCAGCATTTT; CDR3 protein: CASSFLGQPQHF
J gene: TRBJ2-7; V gene: TRBV5-6; clone size: many; D gene: -; CDR3 DNA: TGTGCCAGCAGCCCCGTCAGGCGGACTACCTCCTACGAGCAGTACTTC; CDR3 protein: CASSPVRRTTSYEQYF
J gene: TRBJ1-1; V gene: TRBV6-2/TRBV6-3; clone size: -; D gene: TRBD1; CDR3 DNA: TGTGCCAGCAGAACCACAGGGGAGGTTGAAGCTTTCTTT; CDR3 protein: CASRTTGEVEAFF
J gene: TRBJ2-3; V gene: TRBV6-1; clone size: few; D gene: -; CDR3 DNA: TGTGCCAGCAGTCTGAAGACAGCTAGCACAGATACGCAGTATTTT; CDR3 protein: CASSLKTASTDTQYF
J gene: TRBJ2-3; V gene: TRBV5-5; clone size: -; D gene: -; CDR3 DNA: TGTGCCAGCAGCGGATCGGATTTGCAACCAGATACGCAGTATTTT; CDR3 protein: CASSGSDLQPDTQYF
J gene: TRBJ2-3; V gene: TRBV12-3/TRBV12-4; clone size: -; D gene: -; CDR3 DNA: TGTGCCAGCAGCTGGACAGATACGCAGTATTTT; CDR3 protein: CASSWTDTQYF
J gene: TRBJ2-3; V gene: TRBV6-2/TRBV6-3; clone size: few; D gene: TRBD2; CDR3 DNA: TGTGCCAGCAGTTATCTAGCGGGAGCGGTAGATACGCAGTATTTT; CDR3 protein: CASSYLAGAVDTQYF
J gene: TRBJ1-2; V gene: TRBV20-1; clone size: -; D gene: -; CDR3 DNA: TGCAGTGCTGAACAGGATATCTATGGCTACACCTTC; CDR3 protein: CSAEQDIYGYTF
J gene: TRBJ1-2; V gene: TRBV5-1; clone size: -; D gene: TRBD1; CDR3 DNA: TGCGCCAGCAGCGGAATCGACAGGGAGGGGAACTATGGCTACACCTTC; CDR3 protein: CASSGIDREGNYGYTF
J gene: TRBJ2-1; V gene: TRBV29-1; clone size: few; D gene: TRBD2; CDR3 DNA: TGCAGCGTTGAATTGTTGGCTAGCGGGGGGGCGAGCTCCTACAATGAGCAGTTCTTC; CDR3 protein: CSVELLASGGASSYNEQFF
J gene: TRBJ2-7; V gene: TRBV7-9; clone size: few; D gene: TRBD2; CDR3 DNA: TGTGCCAGCAGCTCATCGACTAGCGGGAGTGAGCAGTACTTC; CDR3 protein: CASSSSTSGSEQYF
J gene: TRBJ2-2; V gene: TRBV6-5; clone size: -; D gene: TRBD2; CDR3 DNA: TGTGCCAGCAGTTGGGCTAGCGGTGCGAACACCGGGGAGCTGTTTTTT; CDR3 protein: CASSWASGANTGELFF
J gene: TRBJ1-1; V gene: TRBV28; clone size: few; D gene: TRBD1; CDR3 DNA: TGTGCCACCGGGACAGAGAACACTGAAGCTTTCTTT; CDR3 protein: CATGTENTEAFF
J gene: TRBJ2-2; V gene: TRBV28; clone size: many; D gene: TRBD2; CDR3 DNA: TGTGCCAGCAGCTCACCGCGGTTGCGGGAGTTAGGCACCGGGGAGCTGTTTTTT; CDR3 protein: CASSSPRLRELGTGELFF
J gene: TRBJ2-7; V gene: TRBV27; clone size: -; D gene: TRBD2; CDR3 DNA: TGTGCCAGCAGAATAGCGGGAGTAGACTACGAGCAGTACTTC; CDR3 protein: CASRIAGVDYEQYF
J gene: TRBJ1-1; V gene: TRBV5-1; clone size: -; D gene: TRBD1; CDR3 DNA: TGCGCCAGCAGCTTGGCGACAGGGTACGATCAAGCTTTCTTT; CDR3 protein: CASSLATGYDQAFF
J gene: TRBJ2-1; V gene: TRBV27; clone size: -; D gene: TRBD2; CDR3 DNA: TGTGCCAGCAGTTTAGGGACTAGCGGGAATCCTTTCTACAATGAGCAGTTCTTC; CDR3 protein: CASSLGTSGNPFYNEQFF
J gene: TRBJ2-7; V gene: TRBV29-1; clone size: few; D gene: TRBD2; CDR3 DNA: TGCAGCGTTGGACTAGCGGGAGTGGCCGTCTACGAGCAGTACTTC; CDR3 protein: CSVGLAGVAVYEQYF
J gene: TRBJ2-7; V gene: TRBV28; clone size: -; D gene: TRBD1; CDR3 DNA: TGTGCCAGCAGTTCTGCTATGACCGGGACAGGGGTCGACGAGCAGTACTTC; CDR3 protein: CASSSAMTGTGVDEQYF
J gene: TRBJ2-7; V gene: TRBV4-3; clone size: -; D gene: TRBD2; CDR3 DNA: TGCGCCAGCAGCCAAGAGGGACTAGTGCCCTACGAGCAGTACTTC; CDR3 protein: CASSQEGLVPYEQYF
J gene: TRBJ1-4; V gene: TRBV25-1; clone size: few; D gene: -; CDR3 DNA: TGTGCCAGCAGTGACCTGGACAGAAATGAAAAACTGTTTTTT; CDR3 protein: CASSDLDRNEKLFF
J gene: TRBJ2-7; V gene: TRBV9; clone size: few; D gene: -; CDR3 DNA: TGTGCCAGCAGCGGGGCGGCAGCCGAGCAGTACTTC; CDR3 protein: CASSGAAAEQYF
J gene: TRBJ2-2; V gene: TRBV7-8; clone size: few; D gene: -; CDR3 DNA: TGTGCCAGCAGCTTTCCGGGTTCCGGGGAGCTGTTTTTT; CDR3 protein: CASSFPGSGELFF